The clone carrying this T cell receptor (beta chain) was picked up one time. These data originate in a study of shared clonotypes between healthy human individuals. Study processing details: There were no quality scores in the junction-only immunoSEQ sequences, so filtering differed. Sequencing used immunoSEQ multiplex PCR; TCRdb keeps in-frame clones, though not all of them. The DNA was the basis for D and trimming; V, J and clone size are from that table. Seen here are about 2.2 million clones, about 94% observed once, and the top ten hold about 1.6%. Cells designated naive CD8 were CD45RO-negative and were positively selected for CCR7, with terminally differentiated effector memory CD45RA+ cells excluded. Sequenced input: naive CD8+ T cells from PBMCs. The clonotype comes from a man between 18 and 35 years old in good health. Some clones in this sample may be carry-over from other donors' samples.

In DNA, the CDR3 is TGCGCCAGCAGCTGGAAAACCGGGACAGGGGACGAGCAGTACTTC. This sequence encodes CASSWKTGTGDEQYF. The gene calls are TRBV5-1 and TRBJ2-7; 10 bases align to TRBD1. This CDR3 contains 15 residues. V gave up 3 bases and J gave up 5 bases; unmatched junction bases: 8. Germline CDR1 reads SGHRS; CDR2 reads YFSETQ.